This TCR beta chain was captured by sequencing in a study of blood T cell repertoires in COVID-19. The wider study: From T cells, B-cell-depleted T cells, or PBMCs came the material, which was cDNA or gDNA.

Participant ages covered about 18 to 95 years across 20 to 25 US areas. Categorization into cohorts depended on clinical history that participants reported. From germline, CDR1 is MGHRA and CDR2 YSYEKL. V was trimmed by 0 bases and J by 7 bases, leaving 12 bases between them. This CDR3 contains 14 residues. As processed by the authors: For nucleated cells, counts were estimated from reference gene primer amplification. Using immunoSEQ multiplex PCR, the repertoire was profiled, and TCRdb retains in-frame clones only, with some absent. D and trimming were read from the DNA, whereas the V and J calls and clone size are those reported in that table. The table includes a few hundred thousand clones, around 89% detected once.

The TCR originated in a man aged 25 to 45 who had recovered from COVID-19. Sequencing was performed on PBMCs or T cells enriched from blood (not recorded which). The chain uses TRBV4-1 and TRBJ1-1; D uncertain. For the CDR3, the DNA is TGCGCCAGCAGCCAAGATCAGTGGGGAGATGAAGCTTTCTTT. It translates to CASSQDQWGDEAFF.